Presented here are 8 T cell receptor beta chains from one specimen sequenced in a study of shared clonotypes between healthy human individuals. The protocol was immunoSEQ multiplex PCR, while the TCRdb copy is restricted to in-frame clones and leaves out a portion. The data show 150,000 to 200,000 clones, roughly 70% seen once. The specimen sequenced was memory CD4+ T cells sorted from blood. Subset meaning: CD45RA-negative fraction. These receptors were taken from a man younger than 40 in good health.

This chain links TRBV19 with TRBJ2-7; 9 nucleotides align to TRBD1. V was pared by 4 bases and J by 2 bases, with 6 bases of the junction left unmatched. This CDR3 has 15 residues. CDR1 and CDR2 (germline): LNHDA, SQIVND (reference sequence). The CDR3 is CASSRAGTGTYEQYF. The CDR3 nucleotides read TGTGCCAGTAGTAGAGCCGGGACAGGGACCTACGAGCAGTACTTC.

The chain has TRBV28 and TRBJ2-1; the D gene is possibly TRBD2 (5 bases). The CDR3 sequence is 13 residues long. V lost 2 bases and J 7 bases, leaving 9 bases between the germline ends. The germline gives CDR1 MDHEN, CDR2 SYDVKM. CDR3 bases: TGTGCCAGCAGTTTAGCCCGGGAAAATGAGCAGTTCTTC. Protein: CASSLARENEQFF.

This sequence joins TRBV5-5 and TRBJ1-1, with unresolved D. Looked up from germline, CDR1 is SGHKS and CDR2 is YYEKEE (reference sequence). Trimming shortened V by 1 base and J by 1 base, and 8 bases separated the two germline ends. This CDR3 contains 14 residues. CDR3 sequence reads: CASSLRARNTEAFF. The DNA for the CDR3 is TGTGCCAGCAGCTTGAGAGCCCGGAACACTGAAGCTTTCTTT.

This chain joins TRBV29-1 and TRBJ2-5, with D uncertain. Trimming took off 0 bases at V and 5 bases at J, with 10 bases between the two ends. Germline CDR1 reads SQVTM; CDR2 reads ANQGSEA. The CDR3 has 13 residues. The CDR3 loop reads CSVEEIAGETQYF. In DNA form, the CDR3 reads TGCAGCGTTGAAGAAATAGCTGGCGAGACCCAGTACTTC.

V gene TRBV5-1 combines with J gene TRBJ1-1; possible D gene TRBD1, 5 bases. The CDR3 has 14 amino acids. Trimming took 3 bases from V and 0 from J, leaving 9 bases between them. The germline V gene has CDR1 SGHRS and CDR2 YFSETQ. The chain's CDR3 is CASSYDSLNTEAFF. The CDR3 DNA is TGCGCCAGCAGCTACGACAGCTTGAACACTGAAGCTTTCTTT.

This clone has only one observation. The chain uses TRBV28 and TRBJ2-1; D tentatively reads TRBD1 or TRBD2 (5 bases each). CDR3 length equals 15 residues. V was shortened by 2 bases and J by 0 bases, with 8 bases between the two germline ends. Germline loops: CDR1 MDHEN, CDR2 SYDVKM. The CDR3 sequence: CASSLTGPSYNEQFF. CDR3 DNA: TGTGCCAGCAGTTTAACGGGGCCCTCCTACAATGAGCAGTTCTTC. Looking up the rest from reference TRBV28 and TRBJ2-1 gives the full variable domain: DVKVTQSSRYLVKRTGEKVFLECVQDMDHENMFWYRQDPGLGLRLIYFSYDVKMKEKGDIPEGYSVSREKKERFSLILESASTNQTSMYLCASSLTGPSYNEQFFGPGTRLTVL.

The rearrangement links TRBV7-6 to TRBJ2-7, with D tentatively TRBD2 (5 bases). V lost 1 base to trimming and J lost 4 bases, with 14 bases between them. The CDR3 sequence is 15 residues long. Germline-derived CDR1 and CDR2 are SGHVS and FNYEAQ. CDR3 bases: TGTGCCAGCAGCTTAGAACGGGGTGGCTTATACGAGCAGTACTTC. Amino acid sequence: CASSLERGGLYEQYF.

On this clone: Other DNA sequences of this sample code for an identical CDR3. J is TRBJ2-1 and V is TRBV11-2; D call uncertain. Trimming pared 1 base from V and 3 bases from J, leaving 7 bases between. The CDR3 consists of 14 residues. Germline CDR1 reads SGHAT; CDR2 reads FQNNGV. Here the CDR3 reads CASSLGPSYNEQFF. The DNA for the CDR3 is TGTGCCAGCAGCTTAGGACCGAGCTACAATGAGCAGTTCTTC.